Presented here are 14 T cell receptor beta chains from one specimen sequenced in a study of Graves' ophthalmopathy and Graves' hyperthyroidism. The study amplified TCR beta CDR3 regions using RNA transcripts. An initial RT-PCR round employing HTBI primers preceded a second-round multiplex PCR. Each CDR3 protein gets one entry after TCRdb re-called the multiplex PCR reads with MiXCR. The table lists roughly 480,000 distinct CDR3 sequences, around 14% of them singletons. The sample was blood. Every receptor here comes from a woman younger than 45 with Graves' ophthalmopathy.

This clonotype was seen repeatedly, ten times or more. V usage is TRBV6-1 and J usage is TRBJ1-6; TRBD1 matches at 7 bases. Germline trimming cut 5 bases from V and 14 bases from J; bases unmatched to any gene: 6. This CDR3 contains 12 residues. CDR1 and CDR2 (germline): MNHNS, SASEGT. CDR3 nucleotide sequence: TGTGCCAGCAGTCGACAGGGTATCACCCTCCACTTT. Protein sequence: CASSRQGITLHF.

This clonotype has a count of ten or more. The chain recombines TRBV6-5 with TRBJ2-2, with D unresolved. The germline V gene encodes CDR1 MNHEY and CDR2 SVGAGI. The CDR3 contains 14 residues. Trimming removed 5 bases at V and 6 bases at J, with 13 bases between. The CDR3 spells CASSPDWSPGELFF. In DNA form, the CDR3 reads TGTGCCAGCAGTCCCGACTGGTCCCCCGGGGAGCTGTTTTTT.

The rearrangement uses TRBV6-1 and TRBJ1-3; 8 nucleotides agree with TRBD1. This CDR3 is 17 amino acids long. Germline CDR1 is MNHNS and CDR2 is SASEGT. Unmatched junction bases numbered 9, after V lost 2 bases and J lost 3 bases. CDR3 amino acids: CASSEPGGASRGNTIYF. CDR3 nucleotide sequence: TGTGCCAGCAGTGAACCAGGGGGCGCGAGTCGTGGAAACACCATATATTTT.

The genes are TRBV30 and TRBJ1-2; 8 positions agree with TRBD1. The junction had 9 bases not matched to a gene; V was cut back by 8 bases and J by 7 bases. Germline loops: CDR1 GTSNPN, CDR2 SVGIG (reference sequence). This CDR3 is 12 amino acids long. CDR3 DNA sequence: TGTGCCACGGGGCAGGGGGCTCCTGGCTACACCTTC. This encodes CATGQGAPGYTF. The full variable domain, with the rest looked up from reference TRBV30 and TRBJ1-2, is SQTIHQWPATLVQPVGSPLSLECTVEGTSNPNLYWYRQAAGRGLQLLFYSVGIGQISSEVPQNLSASRPQDRQFILSSKKLLLSDSGFYLCATGQGAPGYTFGSGTRLTVV.

This clonotype appeared many times. This chain uses TRBV10-1 with TRBJ2-2; 8 nucleotides align to TRBD1. After removal of 6 bases from V and 7 bases from J, the junction contained 10 bases not matched to a gene. The CDR3 contains 15 residues. From germline, CDR1 is WNHNN and CDR2 SYGVQD (reference sequence). The CDR3 DNA sequence: TGCGCCAGCAGCCCACGGACAGGGTTGAACGGGGAGCTGTTTTTT. Protein product: CASSPRTGLNGELFF.

This clonotype was observed at least ten times. J is TRBJ2-7 and V is TRBV20-1, with 7 positions matching TRBD2. V lost 0 bases to trimming and J lost 0 bases; unmatched junction nucleotides: 5. The germline V gene encodes CDR1 DFQATT and CDR2 SNEGSKA (reference sequence). This CDR3 region has 15 residues. The DNA for the CDR3 is TGCAGTGCTAGAGATCAGCGGGGAAGCTCCTACGAGCAGTACTTC. Its translation is CSARDQRGSSYEQYF.

The table lists this clonotype with a few counts. One end of the junction does not line up with germline, which may come from a read error. V is TRBV27 and J is TRBJ2-2; TRBD2 matches at 8 bases. The germline V gene has CDR1 MNHEY and CDR2 SMNVEV (reference sequence). The CDR3 sequence is 16 residues long. In DNA, the CDR3 is TGTGCCAGCAGTTTAGAGGGTAGCGGGATCACCGGGGAGCTGTGTTTT. It is translated as CASSLEGSGITGELCF.

This clonotype has at least ten counts. The rearrangement uses TRBV29-1 and TRBJ2-5; 8 bases fit TRBD2. The CDR3 sequence is 16 residues long. CDR1 is SQVTM and CDR2 is ANQGSEA in the germline V gene. V dropped 1 base and J dropped 5; count of bases not matched to a gene: 12. The CDR3 DNA reads as TGCAGCGTTGAAGTACGAGGGCGGGAGGACGGGGAGACCCAGTACTTC. Its protein product is CSVEVRGREDGETQYF.

This clonotype was found many times. This chain connects TRBV12-5 to TRBJ1-5; TRBD1 matches at 7 bases. The junction had 6 bases not matched to a gene; V was cut back by 6 bases and J by 4 bases. This CDR3 region has 14 residues. CDR1 and CDR2 (germline): LGHNT, FRNRAP. The CDR3 DNA reads as TGTGCTAGTGGCACGGGACAGCAAAATCAGCCCCAGCATTTT. Amino acids: CASGTGQQNQPQHF.

This clonotype has at least ten counts. This sequence joins TRBV5-1 and TRBJ1-1; TRBD1 aligns across 7 bases. Germline lookup yields CDR1 SGHRS and CDR2 YFSETQ. V trimming: 4 bases; J trimming: 1 base; junction bases outside the gene matches: 4. This CDR3 has 14 residues. The CDR3 DNA reads as TGCGCCAGCAGCATCCGGGACAGGAACACTGAAGCTTTCTTT. This codes for CASSIRDRNTEAFF.

This clonotype has just one count. The chain links TRBV12-3 or TRBV12-4 to TRBJ1-1, with 10 bases fitting TRBD1. This CDR3 comprises 13 residues. V dropped 1 base and J dropped 9; count of bases not matched to a gene: 2. The CDR3 sequence: CASSLVTGGQAFF. Written as DNA, the CDR3 is TGTGCCAGCAGTTTAGTGACAGGGGGCCAAGCTTTCTTT.

The chain uses TRBV13 and TRBJ2-7; maybe TRBD2 (6 bases). This CDR3 contains 15 residues. V was trimmed by 7 bases and J by 5 bases, leaving 21 bases between them. Germline V gene sequence: CDR1 PRHDT, CDR2 FYEKMQ (reference sequence). The CDR3 loop reads CASKSGPHIANEQYF. In DNA, the CDR3 is TGTGCCAGCAAGAGCGGGCCTCATATCGCTAACGAGCAGTACTTC.

This clonotype was observed at least ten times. The chain couples TRBV19 to TRBJ1-2; D might be TRBD1 (6 bases). The V gene lost 3 bases and the J gene lost 7 bases, with 15 bases spanning the gap. The CDR3 consists of 14 residues. CDR1 and CDR2 from the germline V gene are LNHDA and SQIVND (reference sequence). CDR3 protein: CASSIMGPGVGYTF. CDR3 coding DNA: TGTGCCAGTAGTATTATGGGTCCAGGGGTTGGCTACACCTTC.

This clonotype was seen many times. The rearrangement joins TRBV12-5 to TRBJ1-1; possible D gene TRBD1, 6 bases. V was pared by 6 bases and J by 2 bases, with 13 bases between. This CDR3 has 14 amino acids. The V gene's germline CDR1 is LGHNT and CDR2 FRNRAP. The CDR3 protein is CASGPTGPNTEAFF. The CDR3 DNA follows: TGTGCTAGTGGACCTACAGGGCCCAACACTGAAGCTTTCTTT.